The 25 T cell receptor beta chains presented below share a single source sample, sequenced in a study of blood T cell repertoires in COVID-19. Here immunoSEQ multiplex PCR was the method, and the copy in TCRdb shows in-frame clones only, minus some. There are around 270,000 clones in the sample; 84% occur only once, and about 1.5% lies in the top ten. Sequenced material: peripheral blood. The receptors shown here come from a woman between 35 and 50 years old who had recovered from COVID-19.

This CDR3 is CASSVFNGGTQETQYF. DNA for the CDR3: TGTGCCAGCAGCGTATTTAACGGGGGGACCCAAGAGACCCAGTACTTC. This chain uses TRBV9 with TRBJ2-5, with TRBD2 identical over 7 bases. CDR1 is SGDLS and CDR2 is YYNGEE in the germline V gene. The CDR3 spans 16 residues. The trim removed 1 base at V and 1 base at J, leaving 7 bases unmatched.

This chain joins TRBV13 and TRBJ1-2, with no clear D. V dropped 1 base and J dropped 1 base, with 16 bases sitting between them. The CDR3 sequence is 17 residues long. Germline loops: CDR1 PRHDT, CDR2 FYEKMQ (reference sequence). The DNA for the CDR3 is TGTGCCAGCAGCTTAGCAACGGAGTCATCGTTTAACTATGGCTACACCTTC. As protein: CASSLATESSFNYGYTF.

V and J are TRBV23-1 and TRBJ1-2; perhaps TRBD1 as D (5 bases). TRBV23-1 is recorded as an ORF, its role being uncertain. The CDR3 extends over 14 amino acids. With 1 base removed from V and 2 bases from J, the gap between germline ends came to 8 bases. CDR3 region: CASSQCHRNYGYTF. Here the CDR3 DNA reads TGCGCCAGCAGTCAATGCCACAGGAACTATGGCTACACCTTC.

The chain recombines TRBV19 with TRBJ2-2; tentatively, D is TRBD1 (5 bases). Germline V lookup: CDR1 LNHDA, CDR2 SQIVND (reference sequence). The length of the CDR3 is 12 residues. CDR3 amino acids: CVTQGKHGELFF. The CDR3 DNA sequence: TGTGTCACGCAGGGAAAGCACGGGGAGCTGTTTTTT.

This rearrangement joins TRBV18 to TRBJ2-3; the match to TRBD2 covers 7 bases. The trim removed 4 bases at V and 5 bases at J, leaving 6 bases unmatched. The CDR3 has 14 amino acids. Per the germline V gene, CDR1 is KGHSH and CDR2 is LQKENI. The CDR3 coding sequence is TGTGCCAGCTCACGAAGTACGGGGGGAGATACGCAGTATTTT. Protein product: CASSRSTGGDTQYF.

The chain couples TRBV5-6 to TRBJ2-1, with D unclear. The germline V gene has CDR1 SGHDT and CDR2 YYEEEE. This CDR3 is built from 13 residues. V gave up 4 bases and J gave up 6 bases, with 11 bases separating them. The CDR3 coding sequence is TGTGCCAGCAGCGTATTCAGAACCAATGAGCAGTTCTTC. Its protein is CASSVFRTNEQFF. Filled out from reference TRBV5-6 and TRBJ2-1, the complete variable domain reads DAGVTQSPTHLIKTRGQQVTLRCSPKSGHDTVSWYQQALGQGPQFIFQYYEEEERQRGNFPDRFSGHQFPNYSSELNVNALLLGDSALYLCASSVFRTNEQFFGPGTRLTVL.

J is TRBJ2-7 and V is TRBV5-1, with TRBD1 matching over 7 bases. Germline CDR1 reads SGHRS; CDR2 reads YFSETQ. Trimming took 0 bases from V and 3 from J; bases not matched to a gene: 3. The CDR3 spans 14 residues. For the CDR3, the DNA is TGCGCCAGCAGCTTGGTAAGGGGGCTCTACGAGCAGTACTTC. Protein: CASSLVRGLYEQYF.

The J gene is TRBJ1-4, the V gene TRBV6-6, with D perhaps matching TRBD1 (6 bases). CDR3 size: 16 residues. Germline V lookup: CDR1 MNHNY, CDR2 SVGAGI (reference sequence). V was cut by 7 bases and J by 0 bases, with 15 bases left in between. CDR3 sequence reads: CASTLRTATTNEKLFF. The CDR3 coding sequence is TGTGCCAGCACTTTAAGGACAGCAACAACTAATGAAAAACTGTTTTTT.

The chain combines TRBV10-3 with TRBJ1-5, with TRBD1 as a possible D gene (5 bases). Germline lookup yields CDR1 ENHRY and CDR2 SYGVKD. The CDR3 spans 15 residues. V was cut by 10 bases and J by 1 base, with 17 bases left in between. The CDR3 bases are TGTGCCAGCCCCTTCAGGGATCCGAGCAATCAGCCCCAGCATTTT. This sequence encodes CASPFRDPSNQPQHF.

This clone was seen only a few times. The chain combines TRBV28 with TRBJ2-2; D not certain. V was trimmed by 8 bases and J by 1 base, leaving 8 bases between them. The CDR3 length is 13 residues. CDR1 and CDR2 from the germline V gene are MDHEN and SYDVKM. The CDR3 DNA sequence: TGTGCCAGCGAGTCAGGGAACACCGGGGAGCTGTTTTTT. Encoded protein: CASESGNTGELFF.

This clone was found once. This sequence joins TRBV30 and TRBJ1-6; 8 bases are a match to TRBD1. CDR1 and CDR2 from the germline V gene are GTSNPN and SVGIG (reference sequence). This CDR3 has 13 residues. The trim removed 6 bases at V and 8 bases at J, leaving 6 bases unmatched. The CDR3 DNA is TGTGCCTGCCAACAGGGGGTGGATTCACCCCTCCACTTT. Residues: CACQQGVDSPLHF.

The genes are TRBV7-9 and TRBJ1-5, with D possibly matching TRBD1 (5 bases). Trimming left V 1 base short and J 0 bases short, with 7 bases between. The length of the CDR3 is 15 residues. The germline V gene encodes CDR1 SEHNR and CDR2 FQNEAQ (reference sequence). Written as DNA, the CDR3 is TGTGCCAGCAGCTTAGGACAGATTAGCAATCAGCCCCAGCATTTT. It encodes CASSLGQISNQPQHF. The full variable domain, completed using reference TRBV7-9 and TRBJ1-5, is DTGVSQNPRHKITKRGQNVTFRCDPISEHNRLYWYRQTLGQGPEFLTYFQNEAQLEKSRLLSDRFSAERPKGSFSTLEIQRTEQGDSAMYLCASSLGQISNQPQHFGDGTRLSIL.

The chain recombines TRBV27 with TRBJ1-5; D gene unclear. The CDR3 consists of 13 residues. Germline loops: CDR1 MNHEY, CDR2 SMNVEV (reference sequence). Trimming pared 5 bases from V and 3 bases from J, leaving 8 bases between. The CDR3 DNA is TGTGCCAGCAGTCTCCGGTTCAATCAGCCCCAGCATTTT. It encodes CASSLRFNQPQHF.

This clone was seen once. This sequence joins TRBV18 and TRBJ1-2; TRBD1 is a possible D gene (5 bases). Germline V gene lookup returns CDR1 KGHSH and CDR2 LQKENI. This CDR3 contains 12 residues. V gave up 3 bases and J gave up 6 bases, with 8 bases separating them. The CDR3 here is CASSPMGHGYTF. CDR3 DNA: TGTGCCAGCTCACCGATGGGGCATGGCTACACCTTC.

The chain has TRBV2 and TRBJ2-2, with 7 bases aligning to TRBD1. Germline CDR1 reads SNHLY; CDR2 reads FYNNEI. CDR3 length: 14 residues. The V and J ends lost 5 bases and 5 bases, in that order; junction bases with no gene match: 5. CDR3 in DNA: TGTGCCAGCAGTTTTAACAGGGGAACCGGGGAGCTGTTTTTT. Residues: CASSFNRGTGELFF. The full variable domain, completed using reference TRBV2 and TRBJ2-2, is EPEVTQTPSHQVTQMGQEVILRCVPISNHLYFYWYRQILGQKVEFLVSFYNNEISEKSEIFDDQFSVERPDGSNFTLKIRSTKLEDSAMYFCASSFNRGTGELFFGEGSRLTVL.

The V call is TRBV19, the J call TRBJ2-5; D not certain. V was clipped by 4 bases and J by 0 bases, with 9 bases between them. CDR3 length equals 14 residues. Germline V gene data show CDR1 as LNHDA and CDR2 as SQIVND (reference sequence). The CDR3 reads CASSKVGHQETQYF. As DNA, the CDR3 is TGTGCCAGTAGTAAGGTTGGGCACCAAGAGACCCAGTACTTC.

In the case of this clone: One junction end disagrees with the germline gene, perhaps due to a read error. The chain couples TRBV6-5 to TRBJ1-1; D is possibly TRBD1 (5 bases). Looked up from germline, CDR1 is MNHEY and CDR2 is SVGAGI. The CDR3 spans 11 residues. The CDR3 spells CASRNQGEARF. As DNA, the CDR3 is TGTGCCAGCAGAAACCAGGGCGAGGCCCGCTTT.

As to this clone: Compared with germline, one end of the junction differs, possibly owing to a read error. The genes are TRBV7-9 and TRBJ2-7; tentatively, D is TRBD1 (5 bases). The CDR3 covers 12 residues. Germline V CDR1 and CDR2: SEHNR, FQNEAQ (reference sequence). DNA for the CDR3: TGTGCCAGCAGCTTGGGCCCCGGTCAAGGGGACTTC. Amino acids: CASSLGPGQGDF.

The chain joins TRBV19 to TRBJ2-7; 9 bases align to TRBD1. Per the germline V gene, CDR1 is LNHDA and CDR2 is SQIVND (reference sequence). V was clipped by 6 bases and J by 5 bases; unmatched bases: 17. The CDR3 runs 17 residues. As DNA, the CDR3 is TGTGCCAGTAGCCTACCCCCGCGACAGGGGGTATACCACGAGCAGTACTTC. The encoded protein is CASSLPPRQGVYHEQYF.

The genes are TRBV10-3 and TRBJ2-1, with 9 bases lining up with TRBD1. Germline CDR1 is ENHRY and CDR2 is SYGVKD. The CDR3 sequence is 16 residues long. V was pared by 6 bases and J by 5 bases, with 11 bases of the junction left unmatched. CDR3 in amino acids: CAISHPRDRANNEQFF. CDR3 sequence (DNA): TGTGCCATCAGCCACCCCCGGGACAGGGCAAACAATGAGCAGTTCTTC.

V usage is TRBV19 and J usage is TRBJ1-6; D remains unclear. This CDR3 is built from 15 residues. With 5 bases removed from V and 8 bases from J, the gap between germline ends came to 16 bases. Germline V CDR1 and CDR2: LNHDA, SQIVND (reference sequence). The CDR3, as DNA: TGTGCCAGTAGTGTGGACTTTACACTAGATTCACCCCTCCACTTT. It codes for CASSVDFTLDSPLHF.

V and J are TRBV24-1 and TRBJ1-1, with TRBD1 matching 8 bases. In germline, CDR1 is KGHDR, CDR2 SFDVKD. The J segment lost 5 bases and the V segment lost 3 bases, leaving 7 bases of the junction unmatched. The CDR3 runs 15 residues. The CDR3 loop is CATSDARGPATEAFF. CDR3 nucleotides: TGTGCCACCAGTGATGCCAGGGGGCCGGCGACTGAAGCTTTCTTT.

The chain employs TRBV2 and TRBJ1-2, with 7 nucleotides matching TRBD1. With V trimmed by 10 bases and J by 2 bases, 10 bases remained unmatched. Germline V gene data show CDR1 as SNHLY and CDR2 as FYNNEI. The CDR3 is 14 residues long. In DNA, the CDR3 is TGTGCCACCAAGGGGACAGTCCCAAACTATGGCTACACCTTC. Residues: CATKGTVPNYGYTF.

The chain carries TRBV11-3 and TRBJ1-2, with 7 bases lining up with TRBD1. The CDR3 totals 11 residues. After removal of 10 bases from V and 3 bases from J, the junction contained 2 bases not matched to a gene. Per the germline V gene, CDR1 is SGHNT and CDR2 is YENEEA. In DNA, the CDR3 is TGTGCCATCGGGACAGACTATGGCTACACCTTC. Protein sequence: CAIGTDYGYTF.

V is TRBV5-6 and J is TRBJ1-4, with D possibly TRBD1 on 6 matching bases. The CDR3 sequence is 13 residues long. CDR1 SGHDT and CDR2 YYEEEE come from the germline V gene. Trimming cost V 8 bases and J 8 bases, with 16 bases left between them. CDR3 sequence: CASTTGSAEKLFF. The CDR3 bases are TGTGCCAGTACAACAGGGTCTGCGGAAAAACTGTTTTTT.